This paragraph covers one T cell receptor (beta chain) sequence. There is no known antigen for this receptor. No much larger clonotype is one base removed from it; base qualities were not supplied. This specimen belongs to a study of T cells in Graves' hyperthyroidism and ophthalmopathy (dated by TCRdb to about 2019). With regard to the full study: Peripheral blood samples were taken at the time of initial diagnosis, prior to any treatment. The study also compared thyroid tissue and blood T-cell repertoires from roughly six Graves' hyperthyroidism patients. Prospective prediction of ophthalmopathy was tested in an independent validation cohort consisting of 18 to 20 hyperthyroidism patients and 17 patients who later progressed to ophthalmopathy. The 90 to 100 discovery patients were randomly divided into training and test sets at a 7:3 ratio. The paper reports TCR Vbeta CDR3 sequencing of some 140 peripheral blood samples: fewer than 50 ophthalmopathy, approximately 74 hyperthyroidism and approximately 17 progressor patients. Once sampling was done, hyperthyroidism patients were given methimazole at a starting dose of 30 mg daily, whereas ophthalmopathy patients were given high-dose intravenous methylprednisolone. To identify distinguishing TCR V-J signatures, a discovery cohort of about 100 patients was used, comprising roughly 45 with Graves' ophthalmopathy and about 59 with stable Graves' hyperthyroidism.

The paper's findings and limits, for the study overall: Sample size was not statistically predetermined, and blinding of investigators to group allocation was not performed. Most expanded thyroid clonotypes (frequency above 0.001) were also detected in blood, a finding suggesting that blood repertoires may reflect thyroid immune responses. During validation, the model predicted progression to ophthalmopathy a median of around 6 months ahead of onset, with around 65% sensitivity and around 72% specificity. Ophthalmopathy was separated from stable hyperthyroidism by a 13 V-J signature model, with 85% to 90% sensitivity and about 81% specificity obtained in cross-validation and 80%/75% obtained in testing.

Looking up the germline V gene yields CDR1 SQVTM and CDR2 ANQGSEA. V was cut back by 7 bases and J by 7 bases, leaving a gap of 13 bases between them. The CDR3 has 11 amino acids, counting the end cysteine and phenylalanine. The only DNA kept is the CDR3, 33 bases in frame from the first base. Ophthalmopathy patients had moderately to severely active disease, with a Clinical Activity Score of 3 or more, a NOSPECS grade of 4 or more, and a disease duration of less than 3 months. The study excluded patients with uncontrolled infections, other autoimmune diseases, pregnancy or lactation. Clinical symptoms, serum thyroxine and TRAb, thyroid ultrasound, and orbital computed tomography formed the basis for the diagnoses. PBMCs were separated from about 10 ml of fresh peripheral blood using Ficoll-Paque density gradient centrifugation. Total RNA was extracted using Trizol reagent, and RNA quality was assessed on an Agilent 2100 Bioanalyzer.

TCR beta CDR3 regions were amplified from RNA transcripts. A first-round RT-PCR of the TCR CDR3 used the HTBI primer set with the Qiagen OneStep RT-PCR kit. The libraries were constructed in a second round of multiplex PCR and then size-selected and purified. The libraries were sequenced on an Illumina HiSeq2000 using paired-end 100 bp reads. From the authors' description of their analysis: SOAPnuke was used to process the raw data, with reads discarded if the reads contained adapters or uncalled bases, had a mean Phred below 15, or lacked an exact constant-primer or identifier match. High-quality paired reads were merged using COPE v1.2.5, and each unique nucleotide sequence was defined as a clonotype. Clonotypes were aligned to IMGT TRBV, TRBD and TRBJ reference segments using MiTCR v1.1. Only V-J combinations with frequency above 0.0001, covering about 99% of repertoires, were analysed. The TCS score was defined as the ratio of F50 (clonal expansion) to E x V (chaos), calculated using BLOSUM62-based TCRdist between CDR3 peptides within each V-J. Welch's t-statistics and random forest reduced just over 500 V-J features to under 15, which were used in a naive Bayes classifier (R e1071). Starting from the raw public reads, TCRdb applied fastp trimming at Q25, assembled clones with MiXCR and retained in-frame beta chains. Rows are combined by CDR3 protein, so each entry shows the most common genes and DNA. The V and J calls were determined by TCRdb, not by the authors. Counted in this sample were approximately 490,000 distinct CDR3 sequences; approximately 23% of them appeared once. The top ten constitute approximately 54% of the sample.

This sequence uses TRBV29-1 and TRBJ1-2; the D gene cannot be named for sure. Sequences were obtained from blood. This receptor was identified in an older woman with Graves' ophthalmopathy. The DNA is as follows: TGCAGCGCCTGGGGATCAGGTGGCTACACCTTC. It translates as CSAWGSGGYTF.